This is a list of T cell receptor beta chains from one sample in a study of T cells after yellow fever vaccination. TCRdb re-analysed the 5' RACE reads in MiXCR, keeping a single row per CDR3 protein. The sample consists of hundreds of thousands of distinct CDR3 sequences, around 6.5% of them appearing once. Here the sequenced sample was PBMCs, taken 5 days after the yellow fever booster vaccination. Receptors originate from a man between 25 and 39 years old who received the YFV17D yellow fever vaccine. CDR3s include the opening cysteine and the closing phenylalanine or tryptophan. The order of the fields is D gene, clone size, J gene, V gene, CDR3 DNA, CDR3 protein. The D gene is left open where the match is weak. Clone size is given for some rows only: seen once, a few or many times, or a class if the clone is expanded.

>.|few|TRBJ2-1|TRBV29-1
TGCAGCGTTGATGTCGGGAGCTACAATGAGCAGTTCTTC
CSVDVGSYNEQFF
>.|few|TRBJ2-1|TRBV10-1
TGCGCCAGCAGTGAAAAGCCGTACAATGAGCAGTTCTTC
CASSEKPYNEQFF
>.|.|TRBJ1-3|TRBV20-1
TGCAGTGCTAGAGACGTCCTCGGGGAGAGCTCTGGAAACACCATATATTTT
CSARDVLGESSGNTIYF
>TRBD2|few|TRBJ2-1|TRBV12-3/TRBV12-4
TGTGCCAGCACCCCCCCCCTAGCGGGAGCCTACAATGAGCAGTTCTTC
CASTPPLAGAYNEQFF
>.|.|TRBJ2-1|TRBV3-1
TGTGCCAGCAGCCTCCAGGCAGGACACAATGAGCAGTTCTTC
CASSLQAGHNEQFF
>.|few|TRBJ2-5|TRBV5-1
TGCGCCAGCAGCTTCGAGGGCGATGAGACCCAGTACTTC
CASSFEGDETQYF
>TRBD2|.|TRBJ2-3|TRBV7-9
TGTGCCAGCAGCTTAGGGACTAGCGCCACAGATACGCAGTATTTT
CASSLGTSATDTQYF
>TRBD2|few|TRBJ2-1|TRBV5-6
TGTGCCAGCAGCCGGACTAGCGGGAAGGACAATGAGCAGTTCTTC
CASSRTSGKDNEQFF
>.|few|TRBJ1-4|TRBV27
TGTGCCAGCAGTCCCCGGGGTGGAACAGGGTTCGCCGGGGGGCCGGGAAAACTGTTTTTT
CASSPRGGTGFAGGPGKLFF
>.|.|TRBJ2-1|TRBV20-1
TGCAGTGCTAGTTACCTGGGAGTGGTCTACAATGAGCAGTTCTTC
CSASYLGVVYNEQFF
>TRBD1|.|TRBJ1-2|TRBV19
TGTGCCAGTGGACAGGGGGCAAGCTATGGCTACACCTTC
CASGQGASYGYTF
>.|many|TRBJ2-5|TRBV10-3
TGTGCCATCAGCCAGAACATCCAAGAGACCCAGTACTTC
CAISQNIQETQYF
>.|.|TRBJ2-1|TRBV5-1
TGCGCCAGCAGCTTGGCGGGACAATACAATGAGCAGTTCTTC
CASSLAGQYNEQFF
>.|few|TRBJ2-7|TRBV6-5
TGTGCCAGCAGTTACTTCGGGCAGGACGAGCAGTACTTC
CASSYFGQDEQYF
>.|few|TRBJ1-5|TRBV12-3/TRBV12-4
TGTGCCAGCAGTGCCTACAGGGTCGGCAATCAGCCCCAGCATTTT
CASSAYRVGNQPQHF
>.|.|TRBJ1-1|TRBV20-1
TGCTGTGCTAGAGATCCCAAGACAGGACACCTATTTGAAGCTTTCTTT
CCARDPKTGHLFEAFF
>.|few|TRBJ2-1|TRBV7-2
TGTGCCAGCAGCCTAGGACAAGGGGTTGGCAATGAGCAGTTCTTC
CASSLGQGVGNEQFF
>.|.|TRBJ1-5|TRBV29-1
TGCAGCGTAGCATATAATAGCAATCAGCCCCAGCATTTT
CSVAYNSNQPQHF
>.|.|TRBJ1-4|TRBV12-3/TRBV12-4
TGTGCCAGCACTCGGGGGCAGAATAATGAAAAACTGTTTTTT
CASTRGQNNEKLFF
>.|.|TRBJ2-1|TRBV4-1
TGCGCCAGCAGCCAAGTCAGCAATAAGCAGTTCTTC
CASSQVSNKQFF
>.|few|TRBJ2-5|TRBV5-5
TGTGCCAGCAGCCATGACAGGAACCAAGAGACCCAGTACTTC
CASSHDRNQETQYF
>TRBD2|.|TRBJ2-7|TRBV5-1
TGCGCCAGCAGGTTAGCGGGAACACCGAGGGAGCAGTACTTC
CASRLAGTPREQYF
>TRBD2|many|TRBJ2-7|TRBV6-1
TGTGCCAGCAGCCGGACTAGCGGGAGATATGAGCAGTACTTC
CASSRTSGRYEQYF
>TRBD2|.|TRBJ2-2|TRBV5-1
TGCGCCAGCAGCGCCGGACTAGCGGGGGGCACCGGGGAGCTGTTTTTT
CASSAGLAGGTGELFF
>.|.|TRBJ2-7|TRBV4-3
TGCGCCAGCAGCCAAGATGCGGTTTCGTCCTACGAGGGCTACGAGCAGTACTTC
CASSQDAVSSYEGYEQYF
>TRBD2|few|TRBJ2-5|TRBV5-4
TGTGCCAGCAGTCCCGCGGGGGGGCGCGTCGAGACCCAGTACTTC
CASSPAGGRVETQYF
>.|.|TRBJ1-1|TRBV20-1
TGCAGTGCTAGAGATTGGGAGGGCACTGAAGCTTTCTTT
CSARDWEGTEAFF
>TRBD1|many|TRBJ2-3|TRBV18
TGTGCCAGCTCACCGGGACAGGGAAACACAGATACGCAGTATTTT
CASSPGQGNTDTQYF
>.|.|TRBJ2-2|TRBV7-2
TGTGCCAGCAGCTTAGTCCAGCGCGGCACCGGGGAGCTGTTTTTT
CASSLVQRGTGELFF
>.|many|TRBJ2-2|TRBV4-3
TGCGCCAGCAGTCTTGGACACCAGGGAGCCGCCGGGGAGCTGTTTTTT
CASSLGHQGAAGELFF
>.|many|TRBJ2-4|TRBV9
TGTGCCAGCAGCGTAGACTGGACGGTAAAAAACATTCAGTACTTC
CASSVDWTVKNIQYF
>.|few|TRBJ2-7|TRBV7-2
TGTGCCAGCAGCTCTCGCCCTAGGAACGAGCAGTACTTC
CASSSRPRNEQYF
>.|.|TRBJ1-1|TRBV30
TGTGCCTGGAGTGTGGAGACAGGTTACACTGAAGCTTTCTTT
CAWSVETGYTEAFF
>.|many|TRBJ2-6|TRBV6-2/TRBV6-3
TGTGCCAGCAGTTACCCGACTCTCCGAGCTGGGGCCAACGTCCTGACTTTC
CASSYPTLRAGANVLTF
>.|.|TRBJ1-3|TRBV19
TGTGCCAGTAGTAACCCGGGACGGAACTCTGGAAACACCATATATTTT
CASSNPGRNSGNTIYF
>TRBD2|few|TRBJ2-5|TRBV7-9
TGTGCCAGCAGCTTTAGAGGGACTAGCGACCAAGAGACCCAGTACTTC
CASSFRGTSDQETQYF
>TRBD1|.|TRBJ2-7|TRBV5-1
TGCGCCAGCCGCAGGGACAGCCCAAATCTCTACGAGCAGTACTTC
CASRRDSPNLYEQYF
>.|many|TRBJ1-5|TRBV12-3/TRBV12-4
TGTGCCAGCAGTCCGGGGGACATTGGACAGCCCCAGCATTTT
CASSPGDIGQPQHF
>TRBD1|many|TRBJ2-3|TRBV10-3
TGTGCCATCGGGGACAGGGGGCTCACAGATACGCAGTATTTT
CAIGDRGLTDTQYF
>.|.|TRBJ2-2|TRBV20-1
TGCAGTGCTAGACCTCAGGGGTACACCGGGGAGCTGTTTTTT
CSARPQGYTGELFF
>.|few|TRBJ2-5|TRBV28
TGTGCCAGCAGTTTACCCTCTCAGGGGCAAGAGACCCAGTACTTC
CASSLPSQGQETQYF
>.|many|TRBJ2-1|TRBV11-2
TGTGCCAGCAGCTTAAGGGTCAGCTACAATGAGCAGTTCTTC
CASSLRVSYNEQFF
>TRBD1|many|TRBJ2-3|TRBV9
TGTGCCAGCAGAGCCGGACAGGGCTCAGATACGCAGTATTTT
CASRAGQGSDTQYF
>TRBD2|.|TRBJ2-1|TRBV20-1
TGCAGTGCCATTAGCGGGAGGCTGTCTAGATACAATGAGCAGTTCTTC
CSAISGRLSRYNEQFF
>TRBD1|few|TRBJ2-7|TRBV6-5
TGTGCCAGCAGTTATCGACAGGGAGACTCCTACGAGCAGTACTTC
CASSYRQGDSYEQYF
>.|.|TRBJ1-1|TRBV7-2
TGTGCCAGCAGCCGAACGGGAACGGGCACTGAAGCTTTCTTT
CASSRTGTGTEAFF
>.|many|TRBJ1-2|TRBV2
TGTGCCAGCAGTAAGACCGAGAACTATGGCTACACCTTC
CASSKTENYGYTF
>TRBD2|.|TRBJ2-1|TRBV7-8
TGTGCCAGCTCAATAGGAAGCGGGAGGGTCAACAATGAGCAGTTCTTC
CASSIGSGRVNNEQFF
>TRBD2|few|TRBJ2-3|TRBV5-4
TGTGCCAGCAGCTTAGGACTAGCGGGAGGATTGGATACGCAGTATTTT
CASSLGLAGGLDTQYF
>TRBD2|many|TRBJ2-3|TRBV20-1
TGCAGTGCTAGACTCGCGGGAGTTGGCACAGATACGCAGTATTTT
CSARLAGVGTDTQYF
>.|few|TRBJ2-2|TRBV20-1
TGCAGTGCTAGCCCCGGGACAACGAACACCGGGGAGCTGTTTTTT
CSASPGTTNTGELFF
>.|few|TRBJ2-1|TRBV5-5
TGTGCCAGCAGCCCTACCATTAGGAGTGAGCAGTTCTTC
CASSPTIRSEQFF
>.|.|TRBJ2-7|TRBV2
TGTGCCAGCAGACGGCTAGACGGTGCCGAGCAGTACTTC
CASRRLDGAEQYF
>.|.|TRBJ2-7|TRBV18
TGTGCCAGCTCACCAAGGGGAACTAGCAACCACGAGCAGTACTTC
CASSPRGTSNHEQYF
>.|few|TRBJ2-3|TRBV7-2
TGTGCCAGCAGCTTAGCGCTCTTTAGCACAGATACGCAGTATTTT
CASSLALFSTDTQYF
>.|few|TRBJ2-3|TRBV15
TGTGCCACCAGCAGAGAGGGCCCCGACCTTCTAGCGAGACCTAGCACAGATACGCAGTATTTT
CATSREGPDLLARPSTDTQYF
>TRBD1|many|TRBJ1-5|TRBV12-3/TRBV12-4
TGTGCCAGCCACAGGGGTCCCGCCGATCAGCCCCAGCATTTT
CASHRGPADQPQHF
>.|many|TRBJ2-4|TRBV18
TGTGCCAGCTCACCAGGAAACAAAAACATTCAGTACTTC
CASSPGNKNIQYF